The clone carrying this T cell receptor beta chain was seen many times. This sample was taken from a study of T-cell memory formation after mild COVID-19. V was shortened by 0 bases and J by 7 bases, with 7 bases between the two germline ends. In germline, CDR1 is LGHNA, CDR2 YNFKEQ. The CDR3 is 14 residues long. TCRdb processed the 5' RACE reads anew with MiXCR; each CDR3 protein has one entry. The table has approximately 290,000 distinct CDR3 sequences, 8.2% seen once. The TCR sequence derives from a young man who had mild COVID-19 (a few samples of this study predate the infection). Cell type and time point are not known. The material sequenced was PBMCs or a T cell subset sorted from them (not recorded which). The rearrangement links TRBV4-2 to TRBJ1-6; D is ambiguous. In DNA, the CDR3 is TGTGCCAGCAGCCAAGACGGGGAAAATTCACCCCTCCACTTT. Protein sequence: CASSQDGENSPLHF.